These 29 T cell receptor beta chains were all obtained from the same sample, sequenced in a study of cytomegalovirus exposure and HLA in healthy donors. Primers included in the PCR were 60 Vbeta and 13 Jbeta primers. Data came from immunoSEQ multiplex PCR; TCRdb stores just in-frame clones and leaves some out. Among 130,000 to 150,000 clones listed, 70% to 85% were seen once. The specimen was PBMCs. These TCRs come from a man aged 40-49 years in good health and CMV-seropositive.

CDR3 nucleotides: TGTGCCAGCAGCTTACTCAATCAGCCCCAGCATTTT. It translates to CASSLLNQPQHF. V and J are TRBV7-8 and TRBJ1-5; D is unresolved. The V gene lost 2 bases and the J gene lost 3 bases, with 2 bases spanning the gap. Germline V gene data show CDR1 as SGHVS and CDR2 as FQNEAQ. The CDR3 consists of 12 residues.

J is TRBJ2-3 and V is TRBV11-1; 8 nucleotides match TRBD1. From germline, CDR1 is SGHAT and CDR2 FQDESV (reference sequence). The V segment lost 5 bases and the J segment 2 bases; nucleotides outside the gene matches: 6. This CDR3 comprises 15 residues. The CDR3 spells CASSRRTGNTDTQYF. CDR3 coding DNA: TGTGCCAGCAGCCGGAGGACAGGGAACACAGATACGCAGTATTTT.

This chain uses TRBV7-9 with TRBJ2-1; 10 positions agree with TRBD2. V shed 5 bases, J shed 8 bases, and the junction held 9 bases outside the gene matches. CDR3 size: 15 residues. The germline V gene has CDR1 SEHNR and CDR2 FQNEAQ (reference sequence). The CDR3 reads CASSRAGGGSYEQFF. The CDR3 DNA reads as TGTGCCAGCAGCCGAGCGGGAGGGGGGTCTTATGAGCAGTTCTTC.

The CDR3 DNA is TGCAGCGTCCGGTCTGGCGGGAACTATGGCTACACCTTC. Protein sequence: CSVRSGGNYGYTF. The V call is TRBV29-1, the J call TRBJ1-2; no clear D gene. Trimming took 6 bases from V and 2 from J, leaving 13 bases between them. Germline CDR1 SQVTM, CDR2 ANQGSEA. CDR3 length: 13 residues.

The chain uses TRBV5-8 and TRBJ1-4; 9 positions agree with TRBD1. The CDR3 spans 16 residues. CDR1 SGHTS and CDR2 YDEGEE come from the germline V gene. The junction had 11 bases not matched to a gene; V was cut back by 3 bases and J by 8 bases. The CDR3 spells CASSSTITGGAEKLFF. CDR3 nucleotide sequence: TGTGCCAGCAGCTCGACGATTACAGGGGGCGCGGAAAAACTGTTTTTT.

The chain is built from TRBV11-3 and TRBJ2-7; TRBD2 matches 10 bases. The CDR3 runs 14 residues. CDR1 is SGHNT and CDR2 is YENEEA in the germline V gene. The V gene end was trimmed by 2 bases and the J gene end by 6 bases; junction bases not matched to a gene: 4. This CDR3 reads CASSLSGGASEQYF. The CDR3 DNA reads as TGTGCCAGCAGCTTAAGCGGGGGGGCCTCCGAGCAGTACTTC.

The chain carries TRBV27 and TRBJ2-7, with D unresolved. CDR3 length equals 14 residues. V shed 2 bases and J shed 3 bases, with 11 bases lying between them. Per germline, CDR1 MNHEY and CDR2 SMNVEV (reference sequence). CDR3 sequence: CASSLIGGFYEQYF. The CDR3 DNA reads TGTGCCAGCAGTTTAATAGGCGGTTTCTACGAGCAGTACTTC.

Only one count was recorded for this clone. The chain joins TRBV11-2 to TRBJ1-4, with 9 bases fitting TRBD1. Germline V gene sequence: CDR1 SGHAT, CDR2 FQNNGV. The V and J ends lost 1 base and 8 bases, in that order; junction bases with no gene match: 2. CDR3 length: 14 amino acids. Here the CDR3 DNA reads TGTGCCAGCAGCTTAGGACAGGGGGGGGAAAAACTGTTTTTT. Translating it yields CASSLGQGGEKLFF.

The chain combines TRBV27 with TRBJ2-1; D gene uncertain. The CDR3 covers 15 residues. V lost 6 bases to trimming and J lost 7 bases, with 19 bases between them. The germline gives CDR1 MNHEY, CDR2 SMNVEV (reference sequence). This CDR3 reads CASSKRLEAFNEQFF. CDR3 coding DNA: TGTGCCAGCAGCAAACGGCTAGAGGCCTTTAATGAGCAGTTCTTC.

The rearrangement links TRBV9 to TRBJ1-6; no reliable D call. CDR1 SGDLS and CDR2 YYNGEE come from the germline V gene. The V gene lost 0 bases and the J gene lost 0 bases, with 7 bases spanning the gap. This CDR3 is 16 amino acids long. The CDR3 bases are TGTGCCAGCAGCGTAGGGTCCAGCTCCTATAATTCACCCCTCCACTTT. Translated, it gives CASSVGSSSYNSPLHF. Based on the CDR3 plus reference TRBV9 and TRBJ1-6, the full variable domain is DSGVTQTPKHLITATGQRVTLRCSPRSGDLSVYWYQQSLDQGLQFLIQYYNGEERAKGNILERFSAQQFPDLHSELNLSSLELGDSALYFCASSVGSSSYNSPLHFGNGTRLTVT.

V is TRBV7-9 and J is TRBJ2-1; D is perhaps TRBD2 (5 bases). There are 14 residues in the CDR3. V was cut by 4 bases and J by 3 bases, with 10 bases left in between. Per germline, CDR1 SEHNR and CDR2 FQNEAQ (reference sequence). CDR3 coding DNA: TGTGCCAGCAGCTCGGACTGGGTCTACAATGAGCAGTTCTTC. Amino acids: CASSSDWVYNEQFF. Full variable domain (outside the CDR3, taken from reference TRBV7-9 and TRBJ2-1): DTGVSQNPRHKITKRGQNVTFRCDPISEHNRLYWYRQTLGQGPEFLTYFQNEAQLEKSRLLSDRFSAERPKGSFSTLEIQRTEQGDSAMYLCASSSDWVYNEQFFGPGTRLTVL.

This chain links TRBV10-3 with TRBJ2-3; D is unresolved. The germline CDR1 and CDR2 sequences are ENHRY and SYGVKD. The CDR3 is 14 residues long. Trimming pared 3 bases from V and 0 bases from J, leaving 7 bases between. This CDR3 reads CAISDSSSTDTQYF. For the CDR3, the DNA is TGTGCCATCAGTGACAGTTCTAGCACAGATACGCAGTATTTT.

The chain joins TRBV10-1 to TRBJ2-1, with 7 bases matching TRBD2. In germline, CDR1 is WNHNN, CDR2 SYGVQD (reference sequence). The CDR3 has 16 residues. V lost 3 bases to trimming and J lost 2 bases; unmatched junction nucleotides: 7. The CDR3 reads CASSDFLAEAYNEQFF. The CDR3 region has the DNA TGCGCCAGCAGTGATTTTCTAGCGGAGGCCTACAATGAGCAGTTCTTC.

The rearrangement uses TRBV5-5 and TRBJ1-1; D unclear. CDR3 size: 15 residues. V lost 0 bases to trimming and J lost 1 base, with 10 bases between them. Germline V lookup: CDR1 SGHKS, CDR2 YYEKEE (reference sequence). The CDR3 region has the DNA TGTGCCAGCAGCTTGGATCCAGGAAGGAACACTGAAGCTTTCTTT. It is translated as CASSLDPGRNTEAFF.

About this clone itself: Compared with germline, one end of the junction differs, possibly owing to a read error. The chain is built from TRBV29-1 and TRBJ2-1; 11 bases fit TRBD1. This CDR3 has 13 residues. Germline V gene sequence: CDR1 SQVTM, CDR2 ANQGSEA. The CDR3 DNA follows: TGCAGCGTAGAAGGGACAGGGGGGCGGGAGCAGTTCTTC. It yields the protein CSVEGTGGREQFF.

The chain is built from TRBV18 and TRBJ2-5; D ambiguous. TRBJ2-7 matches the DNA end more closely, so the J call is doubtful. Germline assignment: CDR1 KGHSH and CDR2 LQKENI. CDR3 length equals 13 residues. CDR3 in DNA: TGTGCCAGCTCACCACTAAAACGCCACGAGCAGTACTTC. This codes for CASSPLKRHEQYF.

A few counts support this clone. The chain employs TRBV6-5 and TRBJ1-6; TRBD1 matches 9 bases. This CDR3 is built from 14 residues. V shed 2 bases and J 9 bases; nucleotides not matched to a gene: 2. Germline CDR1 MNHEY, CDR2 SVGAGI. This CDR3 is CASSYRDRVSPLHF. For the CDR3, the DNA is TGTGCCAGCAGTTACAGGGACAGGGTTTCACCCCTCCACTTT.

The V gene is TRBV4-1, the J gene TRBJ2-3; 13 nucleotides align to TRBD2. V dropped 1 base and J dropped 4; count of bases not matched to a gene: 2. CDR1 is MGHRA, CDR2 YSYEKL, per germline. This CDR3 comprises 16 residues. The CDR3 region is CASSQGTSGGPDTQYF. The CDR3 DNA is TGCGCCAGCAGCCAAGGGACTAGCGGGGGCCCAGATACGCAGTATTTT.

The rearrangement uses TRBV7-6 and TRBJ2-5, with TRBD1 as a possible D gene (5 bases). V lost 2 bases and J 5 bases, leaving 27 bases between the germline ends. The CDR3 loop spans 19 amino acids. In germline, CDR1 is SGHVS, CDR2 FNYEAQ. For the CDR3, the DNA is TGTGCCAGCAGCTTACTCAGGTCCTCGGCAGGGCTTGCCGGGGAGACCCAGTACTTC. This gives the protein CASSLLRSSAGLAGETQYF.

The V and J genes are TRBV27 and TRBJ2-2, with TRBD2 identical over 8 bases. Trimming at V came to 4 bases and at J to 3 bases, leaving 7 bases not matched to a gene. CDR3 length equals 16 residues. Germline lookup yields CDR1 MNHEY and CDR2 SMNVEV (reference sequence). CDR3 sequence: CASSSRTSLYTGELFF. The CDR3 nucleotides read TGTGCCAGCAGTTCCCGGACTAGCTTATACACCGGGGAGCTGTTTTTT.

The rearrangement uses TRBV19 and TRBJ2-7, with a possible D match to TRBD1 (5 bases). The germline V and J ends were trimmed by 7 bases and 2 bases, with 18 bases remaining between them. Germline V gene sequence: CDR1 LNHDA, CDR2 SQIVND (reference sequence). The CDR3 sequence is 15 residues long. The CDR3 region is CASTQGSTYPYEQYF. CDR3 coding DNA: TGTGCCAGTACCCAGGGCAGTACATATCCCTACGAGCAGTACTTC.

About this clone: No conserved phenylalanine or tryptophan ends this CDR3, so it is likely a read error. This chain connects TRBV7-2 to TRBJ2-7, with D tentatively TRBD2 (5 bases). The V end was cut by 5 bases, the J end by 0 bases, with 14 bases between. CDR1 is SGHTA and CDR2 is FQGNSA in the germline V gene. This CDR3 is 15 amino acids long. As DNA, the CDR3 is TGTGCCAGCAGCCTATTGGGAGACTTCTCCTACGAGCAGTACCTC. This translates into CASSLLGDFSYEQYL.

The rearrangement joins TRBV4-1 to TRBJ1-1; 9 positions match TRBD1. Looked up from germline, CDR1 is MGHRA and CDR2 is YSYEKL. The CDR3 runs to 15 residues. Unmatched junction bases numbered 9, after V lost 3 bases and J lost 7 bases. The CDR3 sequence is CASSHDGTGFGEAFF. For the CDR3, the DNA is TGCGCCAGCAGCCACGACGGGACAGGGTTTGGTGAAGCTTTCTTT.

This clone was detected only once. The chain has TRBV28 and TRBJ2-5; D is possibly TRBD1 (6 bases). The ends were cut back, 1 base at V and 4 bases at J, with 7 bases in the middle. CDR1 and CDR2 (germline): MDHEN, SYDVKM. The CDR3 runs to 13 residues. The CDR3 DNA is TGTGCCAGCAGTTTATACAGGGTAGAGACCCAGTACTTC. It yields the protein CASSLYRVETQYF.

The genes are TRBV11-3 and TRBJ2-7, with 10 nucleotides matching TRBD1. The CDR3 has 14 amino acids. CDR1 and CDR2 (germline): SGHNT, YENEEA. V was clipped by 4 bases and J by 2 bases; unmatched bases: 2. CDR3 DNA sequence: TGTGCCAGCAGCTCCGGACAGGGGGCCTACGAGCAGTACTTC. This encodes CASSSGQGAYEQYF.

This clone was seen a few times. This chain uses TRBV2 with TRBJ2-1; 10 positions agree with TRBD2. V was pared by 3 bases and J by 1 base, with 3 bases of the junction left unmatched. CDR3 length: 16 residues. From germline, CDR1 is SNHLY and CDR2 FYNNEI. CDR3: CASSDSGGGSYNEQFF. The CDR3 DNA reads TGTGCCAGCAGTGACAGCGGGGGGGGTTCCTACAATGAGCAGTTCTTC.

This rearrangement joins TRBV25-1 to TRBJ2-1, with TRBD2 identical over 10 bases. This CDR3 has 16 residues. J gave up 7 bases and V 4 bases, and 10 bases lay outside the gene matches. Germline CDR1 and CDR2: MGHDK and SYGVNS. The CDR3 sequence is CASSVTAGGPRNEQFF. In nucleotides, the CDR3 is TGTGCCAGCAGTGTAACAGCGGGGGGGCCGCGGAATGAGCAGTTCTTC.

A few counts support this clone. The chain recombines TRBV29-1 with TRBJ1-1; D not resolved. V lost 5 bases and J 2 bases, leaving 12 bases between the germline ends. This CDR3 has 13 residues. The V gene's germline CDR1 is SQVTM and CDR2 ANQGSEA. The CDR3, as DNA: TGCAGCGTTACGACTCCTTTCAACACTGAAGCTTTCTTT. Translating gives CSVTTPFNTEAFF.

V is TRBV4-1 and J is TRBJ2-4; 7 bases map to TRBD1. V shed 0 bases, J shed 0 bases, and the junction held 14 bases outside the gene matches. This CDR3 region has 20 residues. Germline V gives CDR1 MGHRA, CDR2 YSYEKL. The CDR3 DNA reads as TGCGCCAGCAGCCAAGAACCAGGGGGATCCCCGGCAATAGCCAAAAACATTCAGTACTTC. This codes for CASSQEPGGSPAIAKNIQYF.